This T cell receptor (beta chain) originates from a study of blood T cells in healthy people across ages. CDR1 is SQVTM, CDR2 ANQGSEA, per germline. The CDR3 has 13 residues. Trimming left V 1 base short and J 5 bases short, with 11 bases between. The authors ran a second PCR of 7 to 11 cycles using a sample-barcoded 5' primer and a J-beta primer mix. The template-switch adaptor, which had 12 random nucleotides, put a tag on each cDNA molecule. TCRdb called the 5' RACE reads again in MiXCR, with one record for every CDR3 protein. The sample shows approximately 800,000 distinct CDR3 sequences, about 37% of them seen only once.

The chain links TRBV29-1 to TRBJ1-1; D not certain. The source is a young man in good health. Sequencing was done on a sample of blood. The CDR3 coding sequence is TGCAGCGTTGAAGTCCCGGGGAGGACTGAAGCTTTCTTT. It specifies CSVEVPGRTEAFF.